This T cell receptor beta chain was sequenced in a study of cytomegalovirus exposure and HLA in healthy donors. Whole-study findings and limits: Analysis performed later showed TCR beta chains linked to HLA being more clonally expanded than equally common others. In vitro experiments confirmed that three CMV-associated chains were specific for CMV antigens.

The PCR employed 60 Vbeta primers together with 13 Jbeta primers. Profiling relied on immunoSEQ multiplex PCR, and the TCRdb table lists in-frame clones only, not all of them. This sample has 110,000 to 150,000 clones, with 8.5% to 10% found just once. This clone was observed a handful of times. Its cognate antigen is unknown. Each donor was healthy, and each was a bone marrow donor. This CDR3 comprises 13 residues. Per the germline V gene, CDR1 is SGHTA and CDR2 is FQGNSA. V lost 5 bases, J lost 7 bases, and 12 bases lay in between. V usage is TRBV7-2 and J usage is TRBJ2-1, with D possibly being TRBD2 (6 bases). The specimen sequenced was PBMCs. The sequence came from a man aged 50-59 years in good health and CMV-seronegative. This CDR3 is CASSAYLANEQFF. CDR3 nucleotides: TGTGCCAGCAGCGCCTATCTAGCGAATGAGCAGTTCTTC.